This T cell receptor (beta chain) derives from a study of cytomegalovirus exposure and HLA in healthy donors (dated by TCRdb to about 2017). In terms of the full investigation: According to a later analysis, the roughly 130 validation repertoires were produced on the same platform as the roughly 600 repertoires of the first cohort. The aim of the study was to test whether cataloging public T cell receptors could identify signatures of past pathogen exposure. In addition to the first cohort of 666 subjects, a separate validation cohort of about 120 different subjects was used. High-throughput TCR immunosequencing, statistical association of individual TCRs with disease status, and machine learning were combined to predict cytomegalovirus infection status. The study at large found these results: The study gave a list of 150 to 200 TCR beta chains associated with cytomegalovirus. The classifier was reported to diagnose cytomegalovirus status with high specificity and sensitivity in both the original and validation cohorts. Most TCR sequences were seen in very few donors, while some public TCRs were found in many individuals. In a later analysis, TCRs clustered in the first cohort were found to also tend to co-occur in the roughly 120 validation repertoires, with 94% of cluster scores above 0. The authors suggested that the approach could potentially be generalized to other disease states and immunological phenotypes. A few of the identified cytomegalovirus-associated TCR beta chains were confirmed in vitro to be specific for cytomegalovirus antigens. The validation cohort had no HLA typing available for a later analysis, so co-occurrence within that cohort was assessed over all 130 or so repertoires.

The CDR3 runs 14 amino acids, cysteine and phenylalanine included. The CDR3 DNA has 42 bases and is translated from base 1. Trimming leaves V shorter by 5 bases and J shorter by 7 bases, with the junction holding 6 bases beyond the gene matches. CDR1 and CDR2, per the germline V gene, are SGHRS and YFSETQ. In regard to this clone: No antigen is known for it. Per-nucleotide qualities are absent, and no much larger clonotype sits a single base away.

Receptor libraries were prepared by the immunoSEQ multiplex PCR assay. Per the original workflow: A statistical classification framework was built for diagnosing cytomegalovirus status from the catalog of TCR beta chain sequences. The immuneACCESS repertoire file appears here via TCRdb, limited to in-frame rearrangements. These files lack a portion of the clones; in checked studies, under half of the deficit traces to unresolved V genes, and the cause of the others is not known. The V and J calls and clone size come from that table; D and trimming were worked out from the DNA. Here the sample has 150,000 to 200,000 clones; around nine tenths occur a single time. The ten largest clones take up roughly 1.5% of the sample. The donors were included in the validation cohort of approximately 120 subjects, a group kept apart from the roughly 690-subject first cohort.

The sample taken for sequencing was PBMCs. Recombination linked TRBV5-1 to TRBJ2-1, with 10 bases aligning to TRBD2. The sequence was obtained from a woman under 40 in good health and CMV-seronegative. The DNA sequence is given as TGCGCCAGCAGACTAGCGGGGAGGGGGAATGAGCAGTTCTTC. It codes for CASRLAGRGNEQFF.